This T cell receptor (beta chain) was profiled in a study of regulatory T cells in long-lasting Graves disease. Study results and caveats: TCR diversity was lower in persistent Graves' patients (versus newly diagnosed ones).

On this clonotype itself: Its cognate antigen is unknown. At one of its ends the junction is not consistent with the germline gene, which may arise from a read error.

There are 13 residues in the CDR3. Germline CDR1 GTSNPN, CDR2 SVGIG (reference sequence). Time point reported: newly diagnosed GD, antithyroid drugs for less than 3 months. The authors made the TCR library using RNA they extracted from PBMCs. For TCR beta, libraries came from iRepertoire HTBI primers and Arm-PCR of CDR3 regions. TCRdb used MiXCR to reprocess the multiplex PCR reads, holding one entry per CDR3 protein. The sample records a few hundred thousand distinct CDR3 sequences, about 15% being singletons. These data also featured in a second study, about T cells in Graves' hyperthyroidism and ophthalmopathy. That source adds: A model of 13 V-J features distinguished ophthalmopathy from stable hyperthyroidism.

This specimen was peripheral blood mononuclear cells (PBMCs), taken at new diagnosis, from a patient treated with antithyroid drugs. This TCR derives from a woman aged 40 to 55 with Graves disease. The chain combines TRBV30 with TRBJ2-3, with TRBD1 identical over 9 bases. The CDR3 sequence: CARQGDPGDTQNF. The CDR3, as DNA: TGTGCCAGACAGGGGGATCCTGGAGATACGCAGAATTTT.